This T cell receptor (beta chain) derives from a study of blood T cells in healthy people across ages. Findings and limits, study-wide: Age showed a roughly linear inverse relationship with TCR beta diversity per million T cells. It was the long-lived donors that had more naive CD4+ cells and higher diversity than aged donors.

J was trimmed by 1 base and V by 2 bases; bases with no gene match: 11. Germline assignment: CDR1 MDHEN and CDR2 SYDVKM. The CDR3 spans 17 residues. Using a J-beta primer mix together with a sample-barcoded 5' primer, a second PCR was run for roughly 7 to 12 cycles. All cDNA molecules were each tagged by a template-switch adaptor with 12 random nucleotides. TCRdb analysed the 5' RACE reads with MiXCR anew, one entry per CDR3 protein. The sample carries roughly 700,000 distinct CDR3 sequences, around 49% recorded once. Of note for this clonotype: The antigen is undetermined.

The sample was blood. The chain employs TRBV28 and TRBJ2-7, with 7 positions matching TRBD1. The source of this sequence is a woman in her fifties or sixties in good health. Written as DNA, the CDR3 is TGTGCCAGCAGTTTAGCGGCCGCAGGGGGACGTTCCTACGAGCAGTACTTC. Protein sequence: CASSLAAAGGRSYEQYF. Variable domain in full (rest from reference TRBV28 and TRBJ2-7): DVKVTQSSRYLVKRTGEKVFLECVQDMDHENMFWYRQDPGLGLRLIYFSYDVKMKEKGDIPEGYSVSREKKERFSLILESASTNQTSMYLCASSLAAAGGRSYEQYFGPGTRLTVT.